This record covers a single T cell receptor (beta chain). Trimming removed 6 bases from V and 6 bases from J, with 11 bases in between. The CDR3 is made up of 13 amino acids. Germline V gene sequence: CDR1 SGHNT, CDR2 YENEEA. Repertoires were generated with immunoSEQ multiplex PCR, while TCRdb's copy carries only in-frame clones and drops some. The data show hundreds of thousands of clones, around 81% seen once. These data are taken from a study of shared clonotypes between healthy human individuals. The specimen was PBMCs. The clonotype comes from a woman in her thirties or forties in good health. Some clones in this sample may be carry-over from other donors' samples. This chain uses TRBV11-3 with TRBJ2-2; tentatively, D is TRBD2 (6 bases). CDR3 residues: CASRKGGAGELFF. The CDR3 region has the DNA TGTGCCAGCAGGAAGGGAGGCGCCGGGGAGCTGTTTTTT.